This T cell receptor (beta chain) was sequenced for a study of graft-versus-host responses after intestinal transplantation. Study overall: Every one of the recipients received anti-thymocyte globulin induction and afterwards took tacrolimus and steroids for approximately three years. Findings and caveats of the study: Peak circulating GvH clone levels tracked with early post-transplant HvG declines. GvH clones were found in recipient marrow; some appeared first in ileum or blood.

Points on this clone: Its antigen remains unknown.

Trimming removed 2 bases from V and 3 bases from J; junction bases left unmatched: 1. The germline V gene encodes CDR1 WNHNN and CDR2 SYGVQD (reference sequence). The CDR3 is 14 residues long. Assay used: immunoSEQ multiplex PCR; TCRdb lists only in-frame clones, some missing. The repertoire holds about 120,000 clones, with approximately 95% as singletons. The sample consisted of unstimulated CD4+ T cells sorted from spleen or lymph node cells, taken before intestinal transplant. This sequence joins TRBV10-1 and TRBJ1-5; 7 bases align to TRBD1. The TCR was taken from a human donor who received an intestinal transplant. CDR3: CASSEGQVNQPQHF. The CDR3 nucleotides are TGCGCCAGCAGTGAGGGACAGGTCAATCAGCCCCAGCATTTT.